The entry below gives a single T cell receptor (beta chain) sequence along with its context. The antigen remains undetermined. As to treatment: roughly 20 received Ad26.COV2.S at low or high dose, single or two shots; roughly five received placebo; per-sample allocation not given. Collection of the samples took place on day 63 after the first injection of vaccine or placebo. This Boston cohort included adults aged 18-55 years. This specimen belongs to a study of Ad26.COV2.S vaccination and SARS-CoV-2 variants. Study overall: In the COV1001 trial, the donor was in the Ad26.COV2.S arm. Into the muscle, Ad26.COV2.S was dosed once or twice, 56 days apart.

The study's findings and limits: Reportedly, spike-specific CD8+ and CD4+ T cell responses achieved substantial breadth once vaccination had taken place.

The protocol was immunoSEQ multiplex PCR, while the TCRdb copy is restricted to in-frame clones and leaves out a portion. Of some 340,000 clones in the sample, around 84% are singletons; the top ten hold 1.5% to 2.5%. CDR1 is LNHNV and CDR2 is YYDKDF in the germline V gene (reference sequence). Trimming took 5 bases from V and 1 from J, leaving 14 bases between them. This CDR3 has 15 amino acids. This material consisted of peripheral blood, taken in a trial of Ad26.COV2.S vaccine versus placebo. V and J are TRBV15 and TRBJ1-1, with a tentative D call TRBD1 (5 bases). The sequence came from a person aged 18 to 65 who received the Ad26.COV2.S COVID-19 vaccine or a placebo. The CDR3 DNA reads as TGTGCCACCAGCGCTCGGGCCAGGGCGAACACTGAAGCTTTCTTT. It is translated as CATSARARANTEAFF. Complete variable domain (other parts from reference TRBV15 and TRBJ1-1): DAMVIQNPRYQVTQFGKPVTLSCSQTLNHNVMYWYQQKSSQAPKLLFHYYDKDFNNEADTPDNFQSRRPNTSFCFLDIRSPGLGDTAMYLCATSARARANTEAFFGQGTRLTVV.